These T cell receptor beta chains were read from a single sample in a study of Graves' ophthalmopathy and Graves' hyperthyroidism. TCRdb reprocessed the multiplex PCR reads with MiXCR, giving one entry per CDR3 protein. The data contain approximately 700,000 distinct CDR3 sequences, about 38% of them singletons. The specimen sequenced was peripheral blood. The receptor set was obtained from an adult man with Graves' ophthalmopathy. Each CDR3 is given with its conserved first and last residue. Fields, in order: V gene, J gene, clone size, D gene, CDR3 protein, CDR3 DNA. D genes are given only for firm matches. Clone size is shown for a subset of rows, as once, few, many or a class of expanded clone.

TRBV11-2	TRBJ2-3	few	TRBD2	CASSLVAGVTDTQYF	TGTGCCAGCAGCTTAGTCGCGGGAGTCACAGATACGCAGTATTTT
TRBV9	TRBJ1-1	NA	NA	CASSQGAGARGTEAFF	TGTGCCAGCAGCCAAGGTGCTGGGGCGAGGGGCACTGAAGCTTTCTTT
TRBV20-1	TRBJ2-5	NA	TRBD1	CSAQTGSQETQYF	TGCAGTGCGCAGACAGGGAGCCAAGAGACCCAGTACTTC
TRBV13	TRBJ1-3	many	NA	CASRRGVSGNTIYF	TGTGCCAGCAGGAGGGGGGTCTCTGGAAACACCATATATTTT
TRBV4-1	TRBJ2-7	many	NA	CASSQDPASYEQYF	TGCGCCAGCAGCCAAGATCCTGCCTCCTACGAGCAGTACTTC
TRBV5-1	TRBJ1-3	NA	NA	CASSLDGTSGTNTIYF	TGCGCCAGCAGCTTGGATGGGACTAGCGGGACGAACACCATATATTTT
TRBV29-1	TRBJ2-1	NA	NA	CSVKPDYNEQFF	TGCAGCGTTAAACCCGACTACAATGAGCAGTTCTTC
TRBV6-5	TRBJ1-2	few	TRBD1	CASSPDQGAQGGYTF	TGTGCCAGCAGCCCAGATCAGGGGGCGCAGGGTGGCTACACCTTC
TRBV19	TRBJ1-5	NA	NA	CASSIKQINQPQHF	TGTGCCAGTAGTATTAAACAGATTAATCAGCCCCAGCATTTT
TRBV5-1	TRBJ1-6	NA	NA	CASSLTGSDSPLHF	TGCGCCAGCAGCCTTACAGGGTCCGATTCACCCCTCCACTTT
TRBV12-3/TRBV12-4	TRBJ1-6	many	TRBD1	CASSPRQGNNSPLHF	TGTGCCAGCAGTCCCCGACAGGGGAATAATTCACCCCTCCACTTT
TRBV6-5	TRBJ1-4	many	NA	CASSAGHRNEKLFF	TGTGCCAGCAGTGCGGGACACCGGAATGAAAAACTGTTTTTT
TRBV19	TRBJ1-4	NA	TRBD1	CASVGPGQGATNEKLFF	TGTGCCAGTGTAGGTCCGGGACAGGGGGCGACTAATGAAAAACTGTTTTTT
TRBV7-8	TRBJ1-2	many	NA	CASSPAGGRGLYGYTF	TGTGCCAGCTCCCCGGCGGGGGGCCGGGGACTCTATGGCTACACCTTC
TRBV5-1	TRBJ1-3	NA	NA	CASSLAPWSGNTIYF	TGCGCCAGCAGCTTGGCCCCGTGGAGCGGAAACACCATATATTTT
TRBV15	TRBJ1-4	NA	TRBD1	CATSPGTGVGKLFF	TGTGCCACCAGCCCCGGGACAGGGGTTGGAAAACTGTTTTTT
TRBV29-1	TRBJ1-2	NA	NA	CSEAWTLYGYTF	TGCAGTGAAGCCTGGACCCTCTATGGCTACACCTTC
TRBV7-9	TRBJ2-5	many	NA	CASSLQGYQETQYF	TGTGCCAGCAGCTTACAGGGGTACCAAGAGACCCAGTACTTC
TRBV2	TRBJ1-3	many	TRBD1	CASSRDSTSGNTIYF	TGTGCCAGCAGTCGGGACAGCACTTCTGGAAACACCATATATTTT
TRBV11-2	TRBJ1-2	once	TRBD1	CASSSLTGAYYGYTF	TGTGCCAGCAGCTCCTTGACAGGGGCATACTATGGCTACACCTTC
TRBV7-7	TRBJ2-5	many	NA	CASSKTNGGHETQYF	TGTGCCAGCAGCAAAACTAATGGCGGGCACGAGACCCAGTACTTC
TRBV6-4	TRBJ1-5	few	NA	CASSPLGLGNQPQHF	TGTGCCAGCAGTCCTTTAGGGTTGGGGAATCAGCCCCAGCATTTT
TRBV12-3/TRBV12-4	TRBJ1-3	many	NA	CASSPRPQAGTIYF	TGTGCCAGCAGTCCCCGCCCCCAGGCTGGCACCATATATTTT
TRBV10-3	TRBJ1-3	once	TRBD1	CAISEQGGSGNTIYF	TGTGCCATCAGTGAGCAGGGGGGCTCTGGAAACACCATATATTTT
TRBV20-1	TRBJ2-7	many	TRBD1	CSARPDRGPTYEQYF	TGCAGTGCTAGGCCGGACAGGGGCCCGACGTACGAGCAGTACTTC
TRBV10-3	TRBJ2-7	NA	NA	CASKFGSRDLFEQYF	TGTGCCAGCAAGTTTGGTAGCAGGGACCTTTTCGAGCAGTACTTC
TRBV7-2	TRBJ2-5	NA	TRBD1	CASSRKTGGLNQPQYF	TGTGCCAGCAGCCGAAAGACAGGGGGTCTCAATCAGCCCCAGTACTTC
TRBV20-1	TRBJ1-5	many	NA	CSAGTTGNQPQHF	TGCAGTGCTGGGACAACGGGGAATCAGCCCCAGCATTTT
TRBV12-5	TRBJ1-5	NA	NA	CASGLVLIGRNQPQHF	TGTGCTAGTGGTTTGGTACTTATAGGGAGGAATCAGCCCCAGCATTTT
TRBV5-1	TRBJ1-2	many	TRBD1	CASSPRQGADGYTF	TGCGCCAGCAGCCCGCGACAGGGGGCAGATGGCTACACCTTC
TRBV19	TRBJ2-7	NA	TRBD1	CASSTNDRGSPYEQYF	TGTGCCAGTAGTACGAACGACAGGGGGAGTCCCTACGAGCAGTACTTC
TRBV6-1	TRBJ1-4	few	TRBD1	CASSTRTGENKLFF	TGTGCCAGCAGTACCAGGACAGGGGAGAACAAACTGTTTTTT
TRBV5-6	TRBJ1-2	few	NA	CAWPRGYGYTF	TGTGCCTGGCCAAGGGGCTATGGCTACACCTTC
TRBV6-1	TRBJ2-7	few	NA	CASSEGDGNSYEQYF	TGTGCCAGCAGTGAAGGGGACGGGAACTCCTACGAGCAGTACTTC
TRBV20-1	TRBJ2-6	many	NA	CSATGFAANVLTF	TGCAGTGCTACAGGTTTCGCGGCCAACGTCCTGACTTTC
TRBV20-1	TRBJ2-5	NA	TRBD1	CSAQGATGYAETQYF	TGCAGTGCCCAGGGGGCCACGGGTTACGCAGAGACCCAGTACTTC
TRBV10-3	TRBJ1-2	NA	TRBD1	CAISKDRGVYGYTF	TGTGCCATCAGCAAAGACAGGGGAGTCTATGGCTACACCTTC
TRBV11-1	TRBJ1-1	many	NA	CASSPVTAGTEAFF	TGTGCCAGCTCCCCAGTGACAGCGGGCACTGAAGCTTTCTTT
TRBV24-1	TRBJ1-6	few	NA	CASSNPWSYNSPLHF	TGTGCCAGCAGTAATCCATGGTCCTATAATTCACCCCTCCACTTT
TRBV5-6	TRBJ1-5	many	NA	CASSTLDLSGQPQHF	TGTGCCAGCAGCACTCTTGACCTGAGCGGGCAGCCCCAGCATTTT
TRBV10-3	TRBJ2-2	NA	TRBD1	CAISERGQGGTGELFF	TGTGCCATCAGTGAGCGGGGACAGGGCGGCACCGGGGAGCTGTTTTTT
TRBV15	TRBJ2-1	NA	TRBD2	CATKGTSGYNEQFF	TGTGCCACCAAGGGGACTAGCGGCTACAATGAGCAGTTCTTC
TRBV9	TRBJ2-2	few	NA	CASSVDGGAGELFF	TGTGCCAGCAGCGTAGACGGGGGTGCTGGGGAGCTGTTTTTT
TRBV20-1	TRBJ1-3	NA	TRBD1	CSAIPTGAPGNTIYF	TGCAGTGCCATACCTACAGGGGCTCCGGGAAACACCATATATTTT
TRBV9	TRBJ2-7	many	TRBD1	CASSAGQGTYEQYF	TGTGCCAGCAGCGCGGGACAGGGGACGTACGAGCAGTACTTC